The 2 T cell receptor beta chains listed next were all sequenced from one sample in a study of early T cells in non-severe SARS-CoV-2 infection. TCRdb redid the calling of the 5' RACE reads with MiXCR, one entry per CDR3 protein. Of tens of thousands of distinct CDR3 sequences detected, roughly 10% appear once; the ten largest clones hold about 12%. Sample: whole blood, taken at baseline. These receptors were collected from an adult who was a healthcare worker with PCR-confirmed SARS-CoV-2 infection or an uninfected control (not recorded which).

The chain employs TRBV21-1 and TRBJ2-5; the listed D gene, TRBD2, was not tested against the DNA. TRBV21-1 is annotated as a pseudogene. The CDR3 runs to 18 residues. The CDR3 sequence is CASSKKSQGGLESETQYF. The CDR3 DNA sequence: TGTGCCAGCAGCAAAAAAAGTCAGGGGGGACTAGAGAGTGAGACCCAGTACTTC.

The CDR3 DNA is TGTGCCAGCGGAACAGGGCCCTCCTCCCAGTACTTC. Translating gives CASGTGPSSQYF. The J gene is TRBJ2-7, the V gene TRBV28, with D perhaps TRBD1 (6 bases). This CDR3 has 12 residues. Germline V gives CDR1 MDHEN, CDR2 SYDVKM. The V end lost 8 bases, the J end lost 10 bases, and 18 bases lay between the germline ends.